This T cell receptor (beta chain) derives from a study of metastatic and nonmetastatic thyroid tumors. No patient received treatment before thyroid surgery. In the original workflow: In papillary thyroid cancer, a distant-metastasis classifier was built using CDR3 differences across clinicopathological groups. TCRdb reanalyzed the PCR reads via MiXCR. These V and J calls are TCRdb output, not the study's own analysis. The sample carries 30,000 to 40,000 clones, over 15% recorded once. The study, taken as a whole, reports: The reported finding was significantly higher TCR beta diversity in malignant thyroid tumors relative to benign nodules, in blood and tumor.

Germline V gives CDR1 KGHDR, CDR2 SFDVKD. This CDR3 comprises 16 residues. V was shortened by 3 bases and J by 6 bases, with 18 bases between the two germline ends. This clone was observed many times. Its antigen is as yet unknown. The sequencing input was blood. The TCR was taken from a male donor with papillary thyroid cancer or a benign thyroid nodule (not recorded which). Some clones in this sample may be carry-over from other donors' samples. The genes are TRBV24-1 and TRBJ2-3; tentatively, D is TRBD1 (7 bases). This CDR3 reads CATSDTGAAGWDTQYF. CDR3 DNA sequence: TGTGCCACCAGTGATACAGGGGCGGCGGGGTGGGATACGCAGTATTTT.